The 14 T cell receptor beta chains below were found in one sample sequenced in a study of cytomegalovirus exposure and HLA in healthy donors. The PCR used 60 Vbeta and 13 Jbeta primers. Using immunoSEQ multiplex PCR, the repertoire was profiled, and TCRdb retains in-frame clones only, with some absent. The table lists about 160,000 clones, around four fifths of them singletons. The sample taken for sequencing was PBMCs. Receptor source: a man aged 45-65 years in good health and CMV-seropositive.

The chain joins TRBV5-6 to TRBJ2-7; D is possibly TRBD2 (5 bases). Germline CDR1 is SGHDT and CDR2 is YYEEEE. This CDR3 contains 14 residues. Trimming pared 2 bases from V and 4 bases from J, leaving 13 bases between. DNA for the CDR3: TGTGCCAGCAGCTTTGCTCGGGGTACGTACGAGCAGTACTTC. Translating gives CASSFARGTYEQYF. Combining the CDR3 with reference TRBV5-6 and TRBJ2-7 gives the whole variable domain DAGVTQSPTHLIKTRGQQVTLRCSPKSGHDTVSWYQQALGQGPQFIFQYYEEEERQRGNFPDRFSGHQFPNYSSELNVNALLLGDSALYLCASSFARGTYEQYFGPGTRLTVT.

V is TRBV7-9 and J is TRBJ2-5; 7 bases map to TRBD2. With 3 bases clipped from V and 4 bases from J, the junction kept 14 bases outside the gene matches. Per the germline V gene, CDR1 is SEHNR and CDR2 is FQNEAQ (reference sequence). The length of the CDR3 is 17 residues. DNA of the CDR3: TGTGCCAGCAGCTTTGGGTCTAGCGGACCGGTGGGAGAGACCCAGTACTTC. Translated: CASSFGSSGPVGETQYF.

Concerning this clone: At the DNA level, this CDR3 is encoded by other sequences in the same sample as well. The chain carries TRBV7-2 and TRBJ2-5; TRBD2 matches 8 bases. With V trimmed by 0 bases and J by 4 bases, 1 base remained unmatched. The germline V gene has CDR1 SGHTA and CDR2 FQGNSA. The CDR3 is made up of 14 amino acids. CDR3 protein: CASSLALAGETQYF. The CDR3 DNA reads TGTGCCAGCAGCTTAGCGCTAGCGGGAGAGACCCAGTACTTC.

This sequence joins TRBV30 and TRBJ2-1, with 7 bases lining up with TRBD2. The CDR3 spans 13 residues. Trimming at V came to 3 bases and at J to 5 bases, leaving 4 bases not matched to a gene. Per the germline V gene, CDR1 is GTSNPN and CDR2 is SVGIG (reference sequence). The CDR3 nucleotides are TGTGCCTGGAGGGGGGACTACGACAATGAGCAGTTCTTC. Protein product: CAWRGDYDNEQFF. Supplemented by reference TRBV30 and TRBJ2-1, the full variable domain reads SQTIHQWPATLVQPVGSPLSLECTVEGTSNPNLYWYRQAAGRGLQLLFYSVGIGQISSEVPQNLSASRPQDRQFILSSKKLLLSDSGFYLCAWRGDYDNEQFFGPGTRLTVL.

As DNA, the CDR3 is TGTGCCTGGAGTGTCCTAGCGGGAGGGCCGTATGAGCAGTTCTTC. It yields the protein CAWSVLAGGPYEQFF. V gene TRBV30 combines with J gene TRBJ2-1; 12 positions match TRBD2. V was clipped by 0 bases and J by 8 bases; unmatched bases: 5. This CDR3 contains 15 residues. Germline V lookup: CDR1 GTSNPN, CDR2 SVGIG (reference sequence).

The rearrangement uses TRBV5-1 and TRBJ2-3, with TRBD1 matching 7 bases. The junction had 9 bases not matched to a gene; V was cut back by 3 bases and J by 2 bases. This CDR3 comprises 16 residues. The germline gives CDR1 SGHRS, CDR2 YFSETQ. As DNA, the CDR3 is TGCGCCAGCAGCTACATCCGGGACAGAGTCACAGATACGCAGTATTTT. It codes for CASSYIRDRVTDTQYF. Using reference TRBV5-1 and TRBJ2-3 for the parts outside the CDR3, the full variable domain is KAGVTQTPRYLIKTRGQQVTLSCSPISGHRSVSWYQQTPGQGLQFLFEYFSETQRNKGNFPGRFSGRQFSNSRSEMNVSTLELGDSALYLCASSYIRDRVTDTQYFGPGTRLTVL.

This chain joins TRBV7-2 and TRBJ2-5, with 9 bases fitting TRBD2. V gave up 2 bases and J gave up 1 base; unmatched junction bases: 5. CDR1 is SGHTA, CDR2 FQGNSA, per germline. The CDR3 is made up of 16 amino acids. CDR3 amino acids: CASSLQGTSSQETQYF. CDR3 bases: TGTGCCAGCAGCTTACAGGGGACTAGCTCCCAAGAGACCCAGTACTTC.

The gene calls are TRBV13 and TRBJ1-4, with 9 bases matching TRBD1. The CDR3 spans 13 residues. With V trimmed by 4 bases and J by 8 bases, 2 bases remained unmatched. Germline V lookup: CDR1 PRHDT, CDR2 FYEKMQ (reference sequence). The CDR3 is CASSYRGREKLFF. Written as DNA, the CDR3 is TGTGCCAGCAGCTACAGGGGGCGGGAAAAACTGTTTTTT. Drawing the rest from reference TRBV13 and TRBJ1-4, the complete variable domain is AAGVIQSPRHLIKEKRETATLKCYPIPRHDTVYWYQQGPGQDPQFLISFYEKMQSDKGSIPDRFSAQQFSDYHSELNMSSLELGDSALYFCASSYRGREKLFFGSGTQLSVL.

This chain links TRBV6-5 with TRBJ2-5, with D perhaps TRBD1 (5 bases). The CDR3 is 13 residues long. Per germline, CDR1 MNHEY and CDR2 SVGAGI. V dropped 6 bases and J dropped 5 bases, with 13 bases sitting between them. The CDR3: CASRGRAGETQYF. In DNA form, the CDR3 reads TGTGCCAGCAGGGGCAGGGCTGGGGAGACCCAGTACTTC.

The chain joins TRBV29-1 to TRBJ1-2; 10 bases are a match to TRBD1. Looked up from germline, CDR1 is SQVTM and CDR2 is ANQGSEA. This CDR3 is 14 amino acids long. V was clipped by 0 bases and J by 5 bases; unmatched bases: 3. The CDR3 region is CSVEEGTGVYGYTF. The CDR3 DNA sequence: TGCAGCGTTGAAGAAGGGACAGGGGTTTATGGCTACACCTTC.

The V gene is TRBV7-2, the J gene TRBJ1-1, with D possibly matching TRBD1 (5 bases). This CDR3 spans 13 amino acids. Germline CDR1 is SGHTA and CDR2 is FQGNSA. V lost 5 bases and J lost 1, with 8 bases in between. The CDR3 DNA is TGTGCCAGCAGCGTACAGGAGAACACTGAAGCTTTCTTT. It yields the protein CASSVQENTEAFF. Based on the CDR3 plus reference TRBV7-2 and TRBJ1-1, the full variable domain is GAGVSQSPSNKVTEKGKDVELRCDPISGHTALYWYRQSLGQGLEFLIYFQGNSAPDKSGLPSDRFSAERTGGSVSTLTIQRTQQEDSAVYLCASSVQENTEAFFGQGTRLTVV.

V gene TRBV5-1 combines with J gene TRBJ2-3; 7 bases agree with TRBD2. V lost 0 bases and J lost 0; bases outside the gene matches: 1. The V gene's germline CDR1 is SGHRS and CDR2 YFSETQ. The CDR3 has 15 residues. The CDR3 nucleotides read TGCGCCAGCAGCTTGGCCGGGAGGAGCACAGATACGCAGTATTTT. Protein: CASSLAGRSTDTQYF.

This clone appeared once. The J gene is TRBJ2-1, the V gene TRBV5-1; TRBD2 agrees at 9 bases. The CDR3 has 15 residues. Per the germline V gene, CDR1 is SGHRS and CDR2 is YFSETQ. V lost 3 bases to trimming and J lost 3 bases; unmatched junction nucleotides: 4. The CDR3 protein is CASSSLAGVYNEQFF. The CDR3 DNA is TGCGCCAGCAGCTCTTTAGCGGGAGTCTACAATGAGCAGTTCTTC.

Regarding this clone: This sample also contains other DNA sequences that code for the same CDR3. The rearrangement links TRBV28 to TRBJ2-2; the D gene is possibly TRBD2 (5 bases). Trimming removed 6 bases at V and 6 bases at J, with 17 bases between. Germline V CDR1 and CDR2: MDHEN, SYDVKM. The CDR3 totals 15 residues. CDR3 sequence (DNA): TGTGCCAGCAGCCCCTCCAGACCGGGATCCGGGGAGCTGTTTTTT. Residues: CASSPSRPGSGELFF. The whole variable domain, remainder taken from reference TRBV28 and TRBJ2-2, is DVKVTQSSRYLVKRTGEKVFLECVQDMDHENMFWYRQDPGLGLRLIYFSYDVKMKEKGDIPEGYSVSREKKERFSLILESASTNQTSMYLCASSPSRPGSGELFFGEGSRLTVL.